This T cell receptor beta chain was obtained from a study of T-cell memory formation after mild COVID-19. Study findings and constraints: CD4/CD8 balance held among clones contracting day 15 to 85, and later expanders leaned CD4+. Clones which contracted sat mainly in CM and EM if CD4+, and in EMRA if CD8+. Whether day 37 second-wave clones are SARS-CoV-2-specific was not confirmed.

This CDR3 region has 15 residues. The trim removed 6 bases at V and 5 bases at J, leaving 10 bases unmatched. Germline CDR1 reads SQVTM; CDR2 reads ANQGSEA. Each CDR3 protein is one row after TCRdb ran MiXCR on the 5' RACE reads. Among around 470,000 distinct CDR3 sequences listed, about 20% were seen once. Worth noting for this clonotype: As yet, its antigen is unknown.

The sequence was obtained from an adult woman who had mild COVID-19 (a few samples of this study predate the infection). Cell type and time point are not known. Sequenced sample: PBMCs or a T cell subset sorted from them (not recorded which). This chain connects TRBV29-1 to TRBJ2-5; 12 nucleotides match TRBD2. The CDR3 loop reads CSVPRLAGVGETQYF. DNA of the CDR3: TGCAGCGTCCCACGACTAGCGGGAGTCGGGGAGACCCAGTACTTC.